The entry below describes one T cell receptor beta chain. CDR1 and CDR2 (germline): SGDLS, YYNGEE. Trimming took 0 bases from V and 0 from J, leaving 5 bases between them. The CDR3 contains 14 residues. Clones were sequenced by immunoSEQ multiplex PCR, and TCRdb holds only the in-frame ones, with some missing. The data contain 300,000 to 400,000 clones, about 90% of them seen just once; the ten biggest clones take up 5%. Recovery meant two consecutive negative NP/OP PCR tests, professional clearance, or resolved symptoms. The data belong to a study of blood T cell repertoires in COVID-19. Study-wide background: Material from acute and convalescent COVID-19 was sourced from the United States, Italy and Spain.

This chain links TRBV9 with TRBJ2-3; D unclear. This receptor was obtained from a young man who had recovered from COVID-19. The sample was PBMCs or T cells enriched from blood (not recorded which). The CDR3 protein is CASSVARSTDTQYF. CDR3 sequence (DNA): TGTGCCAGCAGCGTAGCCCGTAGCACAGATACGCAGTATTTT.